A single sample gave rise to the 25 T cell receptor beta chains below, sequenced in a study of CD8+CD57+ T cells in acquired aplastic anemia. TCR beta VDJ and CDR3 profiles were obtained from a genomic DNA template. TCRdb used MiXCR to reprocess the reads, holding one entry per CDR3 protein. The sample holds fewer than 200,000 distinct CDR3 sequences, almost 50% seen once. It was patients with CD8+CD57+ cell expansion by flow cytometry who were chosen for sequencing. Sequencing was done on a sample of sorted CD4+, CD8+, or CD8+CD57+ T cells (not recorded which) from PBMCs. The receptors shown here come from a human donor with aplastic anemia.

In this sample, this clonotype turned up many times. The chain links TRBV19 to TRBJ2-6; 7 positions match TRBD1. The CDR3 totals 19 residues. J lost 0 bases, V lost 2 bases, and 10 bases had no gene match. The V gene's germline CDR1 is LNHDA and CDR2 SQIVND (reference sequence). The CDR3, as DNA: TGTGCCAGTAGTATAAAGGTTCGGGCAGGGGGCTCTGGGGCCAACGTCCTGACTTTC. The encoded protein is CASSIKVRAGGSGANVLTF.

This clonotype was found many times. This chain's CDR3 is CASSPLAGYEQYF. CDR3 bases: TGTGCCAGCAGCCCCCTCGCAGGCTACGAGCAGTACTTC. This sequence joins TRBV5-6 and TRBJ2-7; no reliable D call. Looked up from germline, CDR1 is SGHDT and CDR2 is YYEEEE. Trimming took 4 bases from V and 3 from J, leaving 11 bases between them. This CDR3 region has 13 residues.

This clonotype was counted many times. The chain links TRBV20-1 to TRBJ2-2; TRBD2 agrees at 7 bases. V shed 6 bases, J shed 5 bases, and the junction held 6 bases outside the gene matches. Germline V gene data show CDR1 as DFQATT and CDR2 as SNEGSKA (reference sequence). This CDR3 region has 13 residues. CDR3 nucleotide sequence: TGCAGTGCCCATATGGGGGGGACCGGGGAGCTGTTTTTT. The encoded protein is CSAHMGGTGELFF.

Many counts were recorded for this clonotype. The chain uses TRBV7-8 and TRBJ1-6, with a tentative D call TRBD1 (5 bases). The CDR3 covers 16 residues. The germline gives CDR1 SGHVS, CDR2 FQNEAQ. The V gene lost 4 bases and the J gene lost 4 bases, with 14 bases spanning the gap. DNA of the CDR3: TGTGCCAGCAGCTCCTCAACGGGACGATATAATTCACCCCTCCACTTT. Residues: CASSSSTGRYNSPLHF.

J is TRBJ1-1 and V is TRBV19; D possibly corresponds to TRBD1 (6 bases). The V end was cut by 3 bases, the J end by 3 bases, with 11 bases between. There are 14 residues in the CDR3. The germline CDR1 and CDR2 sequences are LNHDA and SQIVND (reference sequence). This chain's CDR3 is CASSMGQGYTEAFF. The CDR3 DNA reads as TGTGCCAGTAGTATGGGCCAGGGGTACACTGAAGCTTTCTTT.

The V and J genes are TRBV3-1 and TRBJ1-2, with D unresolved. This CDR3 comprises 13 residues. Germline V gene data show CDR1 as LGHDT and CDR2 as YNNKEL (reference sequence). Trimming left V 1 base short and J 1 base short, with 4 bases between. The CDR3 sequence is CASSQAVNYGYTF. CDR3 bases: TGTGCCAGCAGCCAAGCGGTTAACTATGGCTACACCTTC.

This rearrangement joins TRBV12-3 or TRBV12-4 to TRBJ2-5; the D call may be TRBD1 or TRBD2 (5 bases each). Trimming shortened V by 3 bases and J by 2 bases, and 13 bases separated the two germline ends. CDR3 size: 15 residues. In nucleotides, the CDR3 is TGTGCCAGCAGTTTGTCCGGGAAGGGGCAAGAGACCCAGTACTTC. Protein product: CASSLSGKGQETQYF.

This rearrangement joins TRBV7-9 to TRBJ1-6, with 7 bases that match TRBD1. This CDR3 comprises 15 residues. V gave up 5 bases and J gave up 7 bases; unmatched junction bases: 8. CDR1 is SEHNR, CDR2 FQNEAQ, per germline (reference sequence). CDR3 loop: CASSPSGQWNSPLHF. CDR3 DNA: TGTGCCAGCAGCCCCTCGGGACAGTGGAATTCACCCCTCCACTTT. Full variable domain (outside the CDR3, taken from reference TRBV7-9 and TRBJ1-6): DTGVSQNPRHKITKRGQNVTFRCDPISEHNRLYWYRQTLGQGPEFLTYFQNEAQLEKSRLLSDRFSAERPKGSFSTLEIQRTEQGDSAMYLCASSPSGQWNSPLHFGNGTRLTVT.

The V and J genes are TRBV15 and TRBJ1-1, with TRBD1 matching over 9 bases. V lost 7 bases to trimming and J lost 1 base; unmatched junction nucleotides: 4. This CDR3 region has 14 residues. Germline CDR1 reads LNHNV; CDR2 reads YYDKDF (reference sequence). The CDR3 spells CATIQGQGNTEAFF. The CDR3 DNA sequence: TGTGCCACCATCCAGGGACAGGGGAACACTGAAGCTTTCTTT.

In its sample, this clonotype was seen many times. The rearrangement links TRBV2 to TRBJ1-5; the match to TRBD1 covers 7 bases. Germline V CDR1 and CDR2: SNHLY, FYNNEI. V dropped 10 bases and J dropped 0; count of bases not matched to a gene: 3. The CDR3 runs 13 residues. The CDR3 loop reads CAIQGDSNQPQHF. The CDR3 nucleotides are TGTGCCATCCAGGGGGATAGCAATCAGCCCCAGCATTTT.

This clonotype showed up many times. The chain couples TRBV2 to TRBJ1-2; no clear D. The V end lost 0 bases, the J end lost 4 bases, and 6 bases lay between the germline ends. The CDR3 runs to 13 residues. Germline V gene lookup returns CDR1 SNHLY and CDR2 FYNNEI. The CDR3 region is CASSEAGVYGYTF. DNA of the CDR3: TGTGCCAGCAGTGAAGCCGGGGTCTATGGCTACACCTTC.

There are many counts of this clonotype. The gene calls are TRBV2 and TRBJ2-7; no reliable D call. The CDR3 is 11 residues long. Germline V lookup: CDR1 SNHLY, CDR2 FYNNEI. Trimming removed 3 bases from V and 12 bases from J, with 12 bases in between. CDR3 DNA: TGTGCCAGCAGTGAGACACCCCCCTTGTACTTC. Its protein is CASSETPPLYF. The whole variable domain, filled in from reference TRBV2 and TRBJ2-7, reads EPEVTQTPSHQVTQMGQEVILRCVPISNHLYFYWYRQILGQKVEFLVSFYNNEISEKSEIFDDQFSVERPDGSNFTLKIRSTKLEDSAMYFCASSETPPLYFGPGTRLTVT.

This clonotype appeared many times. The genes are TRBV19 and TRBJ2-1, with D perhaps assigned TRBD1 or TRBD2 (5 bases each). Germline V gives CDR1 LNHDA, CDR2 SQIVND (reference sequence). This CDR3 spans 14 amino acids. Trimming pared 6 bases from V and 5 bases from J, leaving 14 bases between. The CDR3 DNA follows: TGTGCCAGTAGAAGTAGGCCGGGGCACAATGAGCAGTTCTTC. Residues: CASRSRPGHNEQFF.

This chain connects TRBV7-2 to TRBJ2-1; D remains unclear. Trimming left V 7 bases short and J 6 bases short, with 13 bases between. Germline V lookup: CDR1 SGHTA, CDR2 FQGNSA. The CDR3 contains 13 residues. CDR3 in amino acids: CASNVWGINEQFF. CDR3 DNA sequence: TGTGCCAGCAATGTGTGGGGAATCAATGAGCAGTTCTTC.

V usage is TRBV5-5 and J usage is TRBJ1-4, with D possibly matching TRBD1 (5 bases). There are 15 residues in the CDR3. V was trimmed by 0 bases and J by 5 bases, leaving 11 bases between them. The germline V gene has CDR1 SGHKS and CDR2 YYEKEE (reference sequence). The CDR3 loop is CASSLEFTGNEKLFF. The DNA of the CDR3 is TGTGCCAGCAGCTTGGAGTTTACAGGAAATGAAAAACTGTTTTTT.

The chain has TRBV10-3 and TRBJ2-3; D uncertain. The CDR3 runs to 14 residues. Germline V lookup: CDR1 ENHRY, CDR2 SYGVKD. V was shortened by 5 bases and J by 2 bases, with 11 bases between the two germline ends. In DNA form, the CDR3 reads TGTGCCATCAGTTGGGCGAGGAACACAGATACGCAGTATTTT. This codes for CAISWARNTDTQYF.

The chain employs TRBV29-1 and TRBJ2-7; unclear D gene. Trimming pared 7 bases from V and 6 bases from J, leaving 16 bases between. Germline assignment: CDR1 SQVTM and CDR2 ANQGSEA. The CDR3 is 12 residues long. The CDR3 region is CSARVPASEQYF. The CDR3 DNA follows: TGCAGCGCTCGGGTCCCCGCAAGCGAGCAGTACTTC.

In this sample, this clonotype turned up a few times. The rearrangement uses TRBV2 and TRBJ2-3; no firm D call. The germline V gene encodes CDR1 SNHLY and CDR2 FYNNEI. The V end was cut by 11 bases, the J end by 6 bases, with 6 bases between. The CDR3 loop spans 9 amino acids. CDR3 in amino acids: CAAGDTQYF. In DNA form, the CDR3 reads TGTGCCGCCGGGGATACGCAGTATTTT.

This clonotype was recorded many times. The chain carries TRBV5-5 and TRBJ1-4, with TRBD1 matching over 8 bases. Germline V gives CDR1 SGHKS, CDR2 YYEKEE (reference sequence). After removal of 0 bases from V and 4 bases from J, the junction contained 2 bases not matched to a gene. The CDR3 covers 15 residues. The CDR3 nucleotides read TGTGCCAGCAGCTTGGCCGGACAGGGTAATGAAAAACTGTTTTTT. Protein sequence: CASSLAGQGNEKLFF. Together with reference TRBV5-5 and TRBJ1-4, the CDR3 gives the full variable domain: DAGVTQSPTHLIKTRGQQVTLRCSPISGHKSVSWYQQVLGQGPQFIFQYYEKEERGRGNFPDRFSARQFPNYSSELNVNALLLGDSALYLCASSLAGQGNEKLFFGSGTQLSVL.

Worth noting for this clonotype: This may be a read error, as it is one base from a much larger clone. This is likely a read error, given that the CDR3 carries no conserved phenylalanine or tryptophan at its end. This chain connects TRBV14 to TRBJ1-6; 8 nucleotides line up with TRBD1. Germline V gene lookup returns CDR1 SGHDN and CDR2 FVKESK. This CDR3 region has 15 residues. The V segment lost 1 base and the J segment 9 bases; nucleotides outside the gene matches: 5. The CDR3 loop reads CASSQGTGIGSPLHL. CDR3 DNA: TGTGCCAGCAGCCAAGGGACAGGGATAGGTTCACCCCTCCACCTT.

V and J are TRBV12-3 or TRBV12-4 and TRBJ2-7, with D tentatively TRBD1 (6 bases). V was pared by 6 bases and J by 0 bases, with 12 bases between. CDR3 length: 14 residues. CDR3 nucleotide sequence: TGTGCCAGCAGACTCCGGGACACCTCCTACGAGCAGTACTTC. It specifies CASRLRDTSYEQYF.

As concerns this clonotype: A junction end diverges from the germline sequence, so it may reflect a read error. The chain joins TRBV10-3 to TRBJ2-3; the D is unclear. CDR1 is ENHRY, CDR2 SYGVKD, per germline. CDR3 length: 17 residues. CDR3 in amino acids: CASSEASAESSTDTQYF. CDR3 bases: TGTGCCAGCAGTGAAGCGTCGGCGGAGTCTAGCACAGATACGCAGTATTTT.

The chain couples TRBV7-6 to TRBJ2-7; no clear D. Germline V CDR1 and CDR2: SGHVS, FNYEAQ. Trimming removed 0 bases from V and 4 bases from J, with 7 bases in between. The CDR3 contains 13 residues. CDR3 in amino acids: CASSLADGYEQYF. DNA of the CDR3: TGTGCCAGCAGCTTAGCAGACGGATACGAGCAGTACTTC.

In this sample, this clonotype turned up many times. V is TRBV5-4 and J is TRBJ2-3; TRBD2 is a possible D gene (8 bases). CDR1 is SGHNT, CDR2 YYREEE, per germline (reference sequence). Trimming left V 4 bases short and J 5 bases short, with 17 bases between. The CDR3 is 15 residues long. The CDR3 protein is CASSREGAAGDTQYF. The CDR3 nucleotides read TGTGCCAGCAGCCGGGAGGGGGCCGCGGGAGATACGCAGTATTTT.

J is TRBJ2-7 and V is TRBV20-1; 12 bases are shared with TRBD2. V shed 5 bases and J 6 bases; nucleotides not matched to a gene: 8. The CDR3 contains 14 residues. Germline assignment: CDR1 DFQATT and CDR2 SNEGSKA (reference sequence). The CDR3 is CSAGRLAGAGEQYF. The DNA for the CDR3 is TGCAGTGCTGGGCGACTAGCGGGAGCCGGCGAGCAGTACTTC.